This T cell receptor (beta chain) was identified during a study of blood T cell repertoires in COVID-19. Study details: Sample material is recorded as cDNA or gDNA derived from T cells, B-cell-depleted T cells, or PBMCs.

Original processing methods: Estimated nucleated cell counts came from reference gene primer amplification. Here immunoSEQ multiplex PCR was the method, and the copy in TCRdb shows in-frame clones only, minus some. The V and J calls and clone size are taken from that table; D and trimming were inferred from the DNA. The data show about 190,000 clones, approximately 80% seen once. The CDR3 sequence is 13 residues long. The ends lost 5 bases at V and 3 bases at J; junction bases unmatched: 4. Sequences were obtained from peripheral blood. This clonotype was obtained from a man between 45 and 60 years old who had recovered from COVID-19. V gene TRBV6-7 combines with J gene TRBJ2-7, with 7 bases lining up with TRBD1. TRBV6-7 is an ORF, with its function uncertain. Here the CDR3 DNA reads TGTGCCAGCAGTCGAAACAGGGGCTACGAGCAGTACTTC. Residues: CASSRNRGYEQYF.